Sequencing of this T cell receptor beta chain was carried out in a study of cytomegalovirus exposure and HLA in healthy donors. Primers included in the PCR were 60 Vbeta and 13 Jbeta primers. TCRdb's copy holds only in-frame clones and misses some; the assay was immunoSEQ multiplex PCR. Of fewer than 85,000 clones listed, over 60% are singletons. CDR3 length: 15 residues. CDR1 is MNHNS and CDR2 is SASEGT in the germline V gene. V was trimmed by 2 bases and J by 3 bases, leaving 10 bases between them. This clonotype was sampled from a woman in her thirties or forties in good health and CMV-seropositive. The chain carries TRBV6-1 and TRBJ1-4; tentative D call: TRBD1 (6 bases). The specimen was PBMCs. The CDR3 nucleotides read TGTGCCAGCAGTGAAAGGGGGTATCCTAATGAAAAACTGTTTTTT. The encoded protein is CASSERGYPNEKLFF.